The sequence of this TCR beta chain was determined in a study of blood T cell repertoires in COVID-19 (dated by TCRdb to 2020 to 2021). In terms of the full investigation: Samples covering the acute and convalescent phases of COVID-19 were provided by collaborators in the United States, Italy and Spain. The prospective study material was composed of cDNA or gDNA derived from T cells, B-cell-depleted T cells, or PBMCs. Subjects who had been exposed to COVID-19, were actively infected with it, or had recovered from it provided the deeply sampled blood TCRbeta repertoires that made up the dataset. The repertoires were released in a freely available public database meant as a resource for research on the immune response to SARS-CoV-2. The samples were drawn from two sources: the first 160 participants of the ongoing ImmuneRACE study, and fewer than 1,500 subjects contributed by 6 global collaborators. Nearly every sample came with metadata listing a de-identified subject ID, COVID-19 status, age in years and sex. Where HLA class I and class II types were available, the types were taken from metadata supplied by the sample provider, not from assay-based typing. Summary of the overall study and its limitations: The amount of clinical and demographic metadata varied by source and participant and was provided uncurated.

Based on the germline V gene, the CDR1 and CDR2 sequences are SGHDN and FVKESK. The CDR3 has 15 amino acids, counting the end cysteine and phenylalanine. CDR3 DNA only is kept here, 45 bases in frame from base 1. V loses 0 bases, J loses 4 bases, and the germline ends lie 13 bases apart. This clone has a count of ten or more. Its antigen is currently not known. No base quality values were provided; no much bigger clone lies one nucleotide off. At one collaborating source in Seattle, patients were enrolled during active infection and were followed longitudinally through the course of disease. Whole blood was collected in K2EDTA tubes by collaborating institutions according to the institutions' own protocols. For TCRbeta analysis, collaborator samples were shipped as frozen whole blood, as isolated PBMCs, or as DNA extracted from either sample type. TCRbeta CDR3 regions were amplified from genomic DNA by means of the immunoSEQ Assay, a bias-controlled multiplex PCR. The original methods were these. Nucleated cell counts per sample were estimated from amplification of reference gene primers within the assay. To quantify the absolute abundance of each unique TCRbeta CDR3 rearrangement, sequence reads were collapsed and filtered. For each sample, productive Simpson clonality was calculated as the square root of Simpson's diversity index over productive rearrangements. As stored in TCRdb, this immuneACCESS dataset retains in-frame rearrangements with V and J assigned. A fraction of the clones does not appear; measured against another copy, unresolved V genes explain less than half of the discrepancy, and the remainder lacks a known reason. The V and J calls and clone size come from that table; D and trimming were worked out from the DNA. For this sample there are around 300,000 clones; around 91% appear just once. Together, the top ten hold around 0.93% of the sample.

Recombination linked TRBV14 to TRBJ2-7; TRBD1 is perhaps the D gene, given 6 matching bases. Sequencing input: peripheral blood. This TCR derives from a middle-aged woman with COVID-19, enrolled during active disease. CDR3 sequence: CASSQDGQGWYEQYF. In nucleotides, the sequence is TGTGCCAGCAGCCAAGATGGGCAGGGGTGGTACGAGCAGTACTTC.